A single sample gave rise to the 16 T cell receptor beta chains below, sequenced in a study of T cells after yellow fever vaccination. TCRdb used MiXCR to reprocess the 5' RACE reads, holding one entry per CDR3 protein. This sample has about 220,000 distinct CDR3 sequences; approximately 3.3% occur once, and the top ten carry about 3%. The material sequenced was CD4+ T cells sorted from PBMCs, taken 10 days after the yellow fever booster vaccination. The source of these receptors is a man between 18 and 29 years old who received the YFV17D yellow fever vaccine.

The chain is built from TRBV6-5 and TRBJ2-3; 11 positions match TRBD1. Per germline, CDR1 MNHEY and CDR2 SVGAGI. The ends lost 10 bases at V and 5 bases at J; junction bases unmatched: 14. CDR3 size: 16 residues. The CDR3 is CANARTGGQSLDTQYF. The CDR3 DNA reads TGTGCCAACGCTAGGACAGGGGGCCAGTCTTTAGATACGCAGTATTTT.

The sample holds many counts of this clonotype. The gene calls are TRBV5-4 and TRBJ2-1, with D perhaps matching TRBD1 or TRBD2 (6 bases each). CDR1 SGHNT and CDR2 YYREEE come from the germline V gene (reference sequence). Trimming stripped 5 bases from V and 7 bases from J, with 10 bases between. There are 12 residues in the CDR3. CDR3 nucleotides: TGTGCCAGCAGGAAAGGGGGGAATGAGCAGTTCTTC. Translated, it gives CASRKGGNEQFF.

This clonotype has only a few counts. The V call is TRBV24-1, the J call TRBJ1-5, with a tentative D call TRBD1 (6 bases). The CDR3 extends over 16 amino acids. Germline CDR1 is KGHDR and CDR2 is SFDVKD. With 2 bases removed from V and 1 base from J, the gap between germline ends came to 11 bases. The CDR3 loop is CATSDSGTWSNQPQHF. CDR3 sequence (DNA): TGTGCCACCAGTGATTCCGGGACATGGAGCAATCAGCCCCAGCATTTT.

At least ten counts were recorded for this clonotype. V is TRBV28 and J is TRBJ2-5, with 12 bases lining up with TRBD2. V lost 5 bases and J lost 4; bases outside the gene matches: 14. Germline V gene sequence: CDR1 MDHEN, CDR2 SYDVKM. The CDR3 consists of 18 residues. The CDR3 loop is CASSTPRRLAGVGETQYF. The CDR3 DNA is TGTGCCAGCAGTACCCCCCGAAGACTAGCGGGGGTAGGAGAGACCCAGTACTTC.

A few counts support this clonotype. The chain recombines TRBV5-1 with TRBJ1-2, with 7 bases aligning to TRBD1. Germline CDR1 and CDR2: SGHRS and YFSETQ. The CDR3 sequence is 14 residues long. V shed 3 bases, J shed 2 bases, and the junction held 4 bases outside the gene matches. CDR3 sequence (DNA): TGCGCCAGCAGCTCCCTGACAGGGAACTATGGCTACACCTTC. Protein: CASSSLTGNYGYTF.

This clonotype was seen many times. The chain joins TRBV28 to TRBJ2-1; TRBD1 matches at 7 bases. The CDR3 extends over 15 amino acids. CDR1 and CDR2 (germline): MDHEN, SYDVKM. V dropped 6 bases and J dropped 5; count of bases not matched to a gene: 10. CDR3 loop: CASRFGDRLNNEQFF. CDR3 bases: TGTGCCAGCAGGTTCGGGGACAGATTAAACAATGAGCAGTTCTTC.

The V gene is TRBV28, the J gene TRBJ2-2; 10 bases are a match to TRBD1. From germline, CDR1 is MDHEN and CDR2 SYDVKM. The V segment lost 5 bases and the J segment 7 bases; nucleotides outside the gene matches: 10. This CDR3 has 16 residues. The CDR3 reads CASSPPGQGMVGELFF. DNA of the CDR3: TGTGCCAGCAGTCCCCCGGGACAGGGGATGGTCGGGGAGCTGTTTTTT.

This clonotype has a handful of counts. The J gene is TRBJ1-6, the V gene TRBV7-2; D uncertain. Germline values: CDR1 SGHTA, CDR2 FQGNSA. Between the trimmed V and J ends, which lost 0 bases and 10 bases, there was a span of 13 bases. The CDR3 extends over 15 amino acids. The CDR3 DNA sequence: TGTGCCAGCAGCTTAGCTGGTCCCGCCGGCTCACCCCTCCACTTT. It codes for CASSLAGPAGSPLHF.

This clonotype was seen many times. The V call is TRBV29-1, the J call TRBJ1-1; D unclear. V lost 7 bases and J 0 bases, leaving 15 bases between the germline ends. Germline values: CDR1 SQVTM, CDR2 ANQGSEA. The CDR3 totals 14 residues. The CDR3 DNA reads as TGCAGCGCTGCCGGGCGCGTGATGAACACTGAAGCTTTCTTT. This translates into CSAAGRVMNTEAFF.

This clonotype turned up a few times. J is TRBJ1-2 and V is TRBV4-3, with D possibly TRBD1 on 6 matching bases. The CDR3 totals 15 residues. Trimming removed 4 bases from V and 3 bases from J, with 15 bases in between. Germline CDR1 LGHNA, CDR2 YSLEER. The CDR3 region has the DNA TGCGCCAGCAGCCCGCAAACACAGGGATACTATGGCTACACCTTC. Its translation is CASSPQTQGYYGYTF.

This clonotype has ten or more counts. In DNA, the CDR3 is TGTGCCAGCAGCTTAGCGCCGGGGGGGCCAGATACGCAGTATTTT. Its protein product is CASSLAPGGPDTQYF. The chain joins TRBV7-2 to TRBJ2-3; 8 bases align to TRBD2. Germline loops: CDR1 SGHTA, CDR2 FQGNSA. Unmatched junction bases numbered 3, after V lost 0 bases and J lost 4 bases. The CDR3 totals 15 residues.

CDR3: CASSAPRSLNEQFF. The CDR3 bases are TGTGCCAGCAGTGCCCCCCGGTCTCTTAATGAGCAGTTCTTC. The V gene is TRBV25-1, the J gene TRBJ2-1; D is unresolved. The CDR3 has 14 residues. Trimming cost V 4 bases and J 7 bases, with 14 bases left between them. Per germline, CDR1 MGHDK and CDR2 SYGVNS.

This clonotype appeared many times. DNA for the CDR3: TGTGCCAGCAGCGTAGCGGCCCAATACGGGAACACTGAAGCTTTCTTT. This encodes CASSVAAQYGNTEAFF. V is TRBV9 and J is TRBJ1-1; no firm D call. The ends were cut back, 0 bases at V and 1 base at J, with 13 bases in the middle. Germline CDR1 and CDR2: SGDLS and YYNGEE. This CDR3 has 16 residues.

This clonotype was recorded many times. This chain uses TRBV12-3 or TRBV12-4 with TRBJ1-2; no clear D gene. This CDR3 spans 15 amino acids. Trimming pared 4 bases from V and 2 bases from J, leaving 14 bases between. CDR3 DNA: TGTGCCAGCAGTTCCTCGGGAGGTATAAACTATGGCTACACCTTC. This gives the protein CASSSSGGINYGYTF.

This clonotype came up a few times. The J gene is TRBJ1-4, the V gene TRBV4-1; TRBD1 might be the D (5 bases). From germline, CDR1 is MGHRA and CDR2 YSYEKL. V was cut by 0 bases and J by 1 base, with 9 bases left in between. This CDR3 contains 16 residues. This chain's CDR3 is CASSQDRVLTNEKLFF. CDR3 DNA: TGCGCCAGCAGCCAAGACAGGGTGTTAACTAATGAAAAACTGTTTTTT.

The sample holds a few counts of this clonotype. The gene calls are TRBV7-3 and TRBJ1-5, with D unclear. The CDR3 loop spans 14 amino acids. Germline V gene data show CDR1 as SGHTA and CDR2 as FQGTGA. The germline V and J ends were trimmed by 5 bases and 5 bases, with 13 bases remaining between them. The CDR3 sequence: CASSHIIQDQPQHF. CDR3 sequence (DNA): TGTGCCAGCAGCCATATAATCCAGGATCAGCCCCAGCATTTT. The full variable domain, with the rest looked up from reference TRBV7-3 and TRBJ1-5, is GAGVSQTPSNKVTEKGKYVELRCDPISGHTALYWYRQSLGQGPEFLIYFQGTGAADDSGLPNDRFFAVRPEGSVSTLKIQRTERGDSAVYLCASSHIIQDQPQHFGDGTRLSIL.